The 19 T cell receptor beta chains reported below all come from one sample, sequenced in a study of response to subunit inactivated influenza vaccine. One entry per CDR3 protein, called by TCRdb with MiXCR from the RT-PCR reads. The table has some 800,000 distinct CDR3 sequences, 20% to 25% seen once. Sequences were derived from PBMCs from blood, sampled 5 days after vaccination. The receptors originated from a man between 45 and 60 years old who received an inactivated influenza vaccine.

The CDR3 DNA sequence: TGCAGCGTAGCAATGACAGGGGCTGATGAGCAGTTCTTC. This codes for CSVAMTGADEQFF. The gene calls are TRBV29-1 and TRBJ2-1, with TRBD1 matching 8 bases. The trim removed 6 bases at V and 8 bases at J, leaving 9 bases unmatched. The CDR3 has 13 amino acids. Germline V CDR1 and CDR2: SQVTM, ANQGSEA.

The genes are TRBV5-1 and TRBJ1-2; 7 bases are a match to TRBD1. CDR3 length equals 14 residues. The V segment lost 5 bases and the J segment 4 bases; nucleotides outside the gene matches: 8. The germline gives CDR1 SGHRS, CDR2 YFSETQ. CDR3 nucleotides: TGCGCCAGCAGGGGACAGCTTCTTTTCTATGGCTACACCTTC. Translation gives CASRGQLLFYGYTF.

The chain combines TRBV12-3 or TRBV12-4 with TRBJ2-2; 9 bases match TRBD1. The CDR3 runs to 19 residues. After removal of 4 bases from V and 7 bases from J, the junction contained 19 bases not matched to a gene. The CDR3 protein is CASSSVTVWDRVSIGELFF. CDR3 bases: TGTGCCAGCAGTTCCGTCACCGTTTGGGACAGGGTGTCCATCGGGGAGCTGTTTTTT.

This clonotype has a handful of counts. The chain joins TRBV7-2 to TRBJ1-2; tentative D call: TRBD1 (6 bases). This CDR3 spans 14 amino acids. Between the trimmed V and J ends, which lost 4 bases and 4 bases, there was a span of 13 bases. Germline V gives CDR1 SGHTA, CDR2 FQGNSA. This CDR3 reads CASSSHPDSYGYTF. The CDR3 DNA sequence: TGTGCCAGCAGCTCACACCCGGACAGCTATGGCTACACCTTC.

This clonotype has only a few counts. The J gene is TRBJ2-7, the V gene TRBV7-9; 10 bases match TRBD1. This CDR3 contains 14 residues. Germline V gene data show CDR1 as SEHNR and CDR2 as FQNEAQ (reference sequence). With 5 bases clipped from V and 5 bases from J, the junction kept 6 bases outside the gene matches. The CDR3 region is CASSGRDRGHEQYF. The CDR3 bases are TGTGCCAGCAGCGGTAGGGACAGGGGTCACGAGCAGTACTTC. Drawing the rest from reference TRBV7-9 and TRBJ2-7, the complete variable domain is DTGVSQNPRHKITKRGQNVTFRCDPISEHNRLYWYRQTLGQGPEFLTYFQNEAQLEKSRLLSDRFSAERPKGSFSTLEIQRTEQGDSAMYLCASSGRDRGHEQYFGPGTRLTVT.

CDR3 sequence (DNA): TGCGCCAGCAGCCAAGGGGCGGAGGCTGGGCGGCCCCAGCATTTT. This sequence encodes CASSQGAEAGRPQHF. The V gene is TRBV4-3, the J gene TRBJ1-5; D call uncertain. CDR1 is LGHNA, CDR2 YSLEER, per germline. Trimming removed 1 base at V and 9 bases at J, with 16 bases between. CDR3 length: 15 residues.

This clonotype was seen a handful of times. The chain carries TRBV4-2 and TRBJ1-5; D not resolved. The CDR3 is 15 amino acids. V lost 1 base, J lost 4 bases, and 11 bases lay in between. Germline CDR1 reads LGHNA; CDR2 reads YNFKEQ. This CDR3 is CASSQARVSNQPQHF. The CDR3 DNA follows: TGTGCCAGCAGCCAAGCTAGGGTTAGTAATCAGCCCCAGCATTTT.

In its sample, this clonotype was seen a few times. The chain recombines TRBV6-5 with TRBJ2-2; tentatively, D is TRBD1 (6 bases). Germline V CDR1 and CDR2: MNHEY, SVGAGI. This CDR3 is 15 amino acids long. V was clipped by 0 bases and J by 4 bases, with 9 bases between them. CDR3 sequence reads: CASSYSLTGTGELFF. The DNA for the CDR3 is TGTGCCAGCAGTTACTCCTTGACAGGCACCGGGGAGCTGTTTTTT.

The rearrangement joins TRBV27 to TRBJ1-1; no clear D. Germline CDR1 MNHEY, CDR2 SMNVEV (reference sequence). This CDR3 region has 15 residues. The ends were cut back, 7 bases at V and 4 bases at J, with 19 bases in the middle. CDR3 protein: CASNSLGGTLTEAFF. The DNA for the CDR3 is TGTGCCAGCAATTCACTCGGAGGAACTCTCACTGAAGCTTTCTTT.

Remarks on this clonotype: Mismatch with germline at one junction end may stem from a read error. The chain uses TRBV11-1 and TRBJ2-1, with 8 positions matching TRBD2. The germline V gene has CDR1 SGHAT and CDR2 FQDESV (reference sequence). CDR3 length: 19 residues. Written as DNA, the CDR3 is TGTGCCAGCAGCCTAGCCGGGACTAGTATTTACAGCTCCTACAATGAGCAGTTCTTC. Protein sequence: CASSLAGTSIYSSYNEQFF.

The V call is TRBV12-3 or TRBV12-4, the J call TRBJ2-7; 7 bases map to TRBD2. Trimming took 1 base from V and 7 from J; bases not matched to a gene: 10. The CDR3 consists of 15 residues. The DNA of the CDR3 is TGTGCCAGCAGTTTAGGGACTAGGTTGGTAAAAGAGCAGTACTTC. This gives the protein CASSLGTRLVKEQYF.

The genes are TRBV5-1 and TRBJ2-1; 8 bases are a match to TRBD2. V lost 1 base and J lost 6; bases outside the gene matches: 3. This CDR3 spans 14 amino acids. Germline V gives CDR1 SGHRS, CDR2 YFSETQ. Here the CDR3 DNA reads TGCGCCAGCAGCTTGTTCGGGGGGGCCAATGAGCAGTTCTTC. Its protein is CASSLFGGANEQFF.

The rearrangement joins TRBV28 to TRBJ2-5; TRBD1 aligns across 8 bases. Germline V lookup: CDR1 MDHEN, CDR2 SYDVKM. The trim removed 9 bases at V and 0 bases at J, leaving 12 bases unmatched. This CDR3 region has 16 residues. CDR3 region: CASYPPGQVDQETQYF. The CDR3 DNA is TGTGCCAGTTACCCTCCGGGACAGGTCGACCAAGAGACCCAGTACTTC.

The rearrangement joins TRBV3-1 to TRBJ1-2; tentative D call: TRBD1 (5 bases). CDR1 is LGHDT, CDR2 YNNKEL, per germline (reference sequence). The V end lost 4 bases, the J end lost 6 bases, and 9 bases lay between the germline ends. The CDR3 spans 12 residues. The CDR3 nucleotides read TGTGCCAGCAGCCGGGAGGGGAATGGCTACACCTTC. Translation gives CASSREGNGYTF. Filled out from reference TRBV3-1 and TRBJ1-2, the complete variable domain reads DTAVSQTPKYLVTQMGNDKSIKCEQNLGHDTMYWYKQDSKKFLKIMFSYNNKELIINETVPNRFSPKSPDKAHLNLHINSLELGDSAVYFCASSREGNGYTFGSGTRLTVV.

This chain uses TRBV9 with TRBJ1-1; a weak D match, TRBD1 (5 bases). There are 14 residues in the CDR3. From germline, CDR1 is SGDLS and CDR2 YYNGEE. V was cut by 0 bases and J by 5 bases, with 11 bases left in between. The DNA for the CDR3 is TGTGCCAGCAGCGTAGCTCAGGGAGGGACTGAAGCTTTCTTT. Its translation: CASSVAQGGTEAFF.

In its sample, this clonotype was seen a few times. DNA of the CDR3: TGTGCCAGCAGTTACGCGGGGCCTGGAAACACCATATATTTT. Amino acids: CASSYAGPGNTIYF. The V call is TRBV6-5, the J call TRBJ1-3; TRBD1 might be the D (5 bases). This CDR3 spans 14 amino acids. The germline V gene has CDR1 MNHEY and CDR2 SVGAGI. V shed 2 bases and J shed 2 bases, with 7 bases lying between them.

V gene TRBV9 combines with J gene TRBJ2-5; D is ambiguous. V dropped 4 bases and J dropped 5 bases, with 15 bases sitting between them. CDR1 and CDR2 from the germline V gene are SGDLS and YYNGEE. This CDR3 contains 14 residues. CDR3 sequence reads: CASSTSPGRETQYF. CDR3 nucleotides: TGTGCCAGCAGCACTTCCCCTGGAAGGGAGACCCAGTACTTC.

This clonotype has only a few counts. The J gene is TRBJ2-7, the V gene TRBV4-3; D remains ambiguous. The CDR3 loop spans 13 amino acids. The V end lost 0 bases, the J end lost 6 bases, and 9 bases lay between the germline ends. CDR1 and CDR2 from the germline V gene are LGHNA and YSLEER. CDR3 bases: TGCGCCAGCAGCCAAGATACCGGATTCGAGCAGTACTTC. This encodes CASSQDTGFEQYF.

This clonotype was detected ten times or more. The CDR3 region is CASSLAASGKYEQYF. CDR3 coding DNA: TGTGCCAGCAGTTTAGCGGCTAGCGGAAAGTACGAGCAGTACTTC. The chain joins TRBV12-3 or TRBV12-4 to TRBJ2-7; 7 positions agree with TRBD2. The CDR3 is 15 amino acids. V trimming: 0 bases; J trimming: 4 bases; junction bases outside the gene matches: 6.